Presented here are 4 T cell receptor beta chains from one specimen sequenced in a study of early T cells in non-severe SARS-CoV-2 infection. Each CDR3 protein is one row after TCRdb ran MiXCR on the 5' RACE reads. The top ten hold 5.8% of the sample, which has 32,000 or so distinct CDR3 sequences, about 5.7% seen once. Sequenced material: whole blood. The receptor source for this set is an adult who was a healthcare worker with PCR-confirmed SARS-CoV-2 infection or an uninfected control (not recorded which).

This clonotype was detected many times. The V gene is TRBV6-2 or TRBV6-3, the J gene TRBJ2-7; 9 bases are a match to TRBD2. Germline CDR1 is MNHEY and CDR2 is SVGEGT. V trimming: 7 bases; J trimming: 3 bases; junction bases outside the gene matches: 7. The CDR3 spans 14 residues. For the CDR3, the DNA is TGTGCCAGCACCAGGCGCGGGGGGGGCTACGAGCAGTACTTC. Its translation is CASTRRGGGYEQYF.

This clonotype came up many times. This chain joins TRBV20-1 and TRBJ1-5; possible D gene TRBD1, 5 bases. Germline assignment: CDR1 DFQATT and CDR2 SNEGSKA (reference sequence). This CDR3 is 12 amino acids long. V lost 3 bases, J lost 5 bases, and 8 bases lay in between. Written as DNA, the CDR3 is TGCAGTGCTAGTCGGGGGGATCAGCCCCAGCATTTT. It translates to CSASRGDQPQHF.

This clonotype is medium-sized by share. This chain links TRBV19 with TRBJ1-3, with 9 bases matching TRBD1. Trimming took 7 bases from V and 0 from J; bases not matched to a gene: 4. Germline V lookup: CDR1 LNHDA, CDR2 SQIVND (reference sequence). The CDR3 sequence is 15 residues long. The chain's CDR3 is CASTRDRDSGNTIYF. The CDR3 nucleotides read TGTGCCAGTACCCGGGACAGGGACTCTGGAAACACCATATATTTT.

This clonotype was counted between two and nine times. This chain uses TRBV18 with TRBJ2-1; 7 bases are a match to TRBD1. V trimming: 3 bases; J trimming: 7 bases; junction bases outside the gene matches: 9. The V gene's germline CDR1 is KGHSH and CDR2 LQKENI. The CDR3 totals 15 residues. In DNA, the CDR3 is TGTGCCAGCTCACCCCCAGGGGGTTTGCGAAATGAGCAGTTCTTC. Its translation is CASSPPGGLRNEQFF.